These T cell receptor beta chains were read from a single sample in a study of CD8 T cells in Susac syndrome. A single record per CDR3 protein comes from TCRdb applying MiXCR to the immunoSEQ multiplex PCR reads. The table has some 240,000 distinct CDR3 sequences, almost 97% seen once; the top ten hold 0.1%. Specimen: CD4+ T cells from PBMCs. The receptors were gathered from a human donor with Susac syndrome. Both conserved end residues are part of each CDR3. The D gene is left open where the match is weak. Rows may omit the clone size; those that give it use once, few, many or a size class.

>TRBJ1-5|TRBD1|TRBV4-1|NA
TGCGCCAGCAGCCAAGGTCAAGGGGGCAGCAATCAGCCCCAGCATTTT
CASSQGQGGSNQPQHF
>TRBJ2-7|NA|TRBV9|NA
TGTGCCAGCAGCGTACTGGAAGGAGAGCAGTACTTC
CASSVLEGEQYF
>TRBJ2-1|TRBD1|TRBV11-3|NA
TGTGCCAGCAGCTCCGGACAGGCCAATGAGCAGTTCTTC
CASSSGQANEQFF
>TRBJ2-1|TRBD2|TRBV7-2|NA
TGTGCCAGCAGCTTATTTCTAGCGGGACAGAATGAGCAGTTCTTC
CASSLFLAGQNEQFF
>TRBJ2-5|TRBD1|TRBV27|once
TGTGCCAGCAGTTCTACCGGGACAGGGAGTCTGTACCAAGAGACCCAGTACTTC
CASSSTGTGSLYQETQYF
>TRBJ1-1|NA|TRBV9|NA
TGTGCCAGCAGCACCAAACCCCGGGACACTGAAGCTTTCTTT
CASSTKPRDTEAFF
>TRBJ2-7|NA|TRBV29-1|NA
TGCAGCGTTGATAGTAGGTACGAGCAGTACTTC
CSVDSRYEQYF
>TRBJ1-4|NA|TRBV27|NA
TGTGCCAGCAGATCTGTTGCAACTAATGAAAAACTGTTTTTT
CASRSVATNEKLFF
>TRBJ2-7|NA|TRBV9|NA
TGTGCCAGCAGCCCCTCCCTAGCGCCCGCCGGGGAGCAGTACTTC
CASSPSLAPAGEQYF
>TRBJ2-1|TRBD2|TRBV29-1|once
TGCAGCGTTGAGGGACTAGCGGGGGTCAATGAGCAGTTCTTC
CSVEGLAGVNEQFF
>TRBJ1-4|NA|TRBV7-9|NA
TGTGCCAGCGGGGTGTTGAATAATGAAAAACTGTTTTTT
CASGVLNNEKLFF
>TRBJ2-7|TRBD2|TRBV11-2|NA
TGTGCCAGCAGCTTAAGTTTAGCGGGGTCCTACGAGCAGTACTTC
CASSLSLAGSYEQYF
>TRBJ1-2|NA|TRBV2|NA
TGTGCCAGCAGAAAGGATGAACCCCGGGGGTATGGCTACACCTTC
CASRKDEPRGYGYTF
>TRBJ1-5|TRBD1|TRBV28|NA
TGTGCCAGCAGTCAAGGGACAGCCACCAATCAGCCCCAGCATTTT
CASSQGTATNQPQHF